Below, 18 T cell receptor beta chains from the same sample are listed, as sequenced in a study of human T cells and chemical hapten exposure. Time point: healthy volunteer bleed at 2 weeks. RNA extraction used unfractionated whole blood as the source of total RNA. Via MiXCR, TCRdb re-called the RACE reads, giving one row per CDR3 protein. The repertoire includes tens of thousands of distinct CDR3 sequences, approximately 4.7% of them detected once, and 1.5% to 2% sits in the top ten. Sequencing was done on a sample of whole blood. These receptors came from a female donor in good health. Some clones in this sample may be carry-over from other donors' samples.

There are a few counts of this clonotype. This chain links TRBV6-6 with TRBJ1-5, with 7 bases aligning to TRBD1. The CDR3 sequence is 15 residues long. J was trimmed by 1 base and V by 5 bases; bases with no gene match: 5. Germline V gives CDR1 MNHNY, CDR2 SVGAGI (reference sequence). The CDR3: CASSPPGGSNQPQHF. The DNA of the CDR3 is TGTGCCAGCAGTCCCCCAGGGGGAAGCAATCAGCCCCAGCATTTT.

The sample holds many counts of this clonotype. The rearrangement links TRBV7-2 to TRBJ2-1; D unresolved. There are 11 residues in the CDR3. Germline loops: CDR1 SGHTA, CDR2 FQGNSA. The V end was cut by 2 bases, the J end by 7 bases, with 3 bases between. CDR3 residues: CASSLWNEQFF. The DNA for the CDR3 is TGTGCCAGCAGCTTATGGAATGAGCAGTTCTTC.

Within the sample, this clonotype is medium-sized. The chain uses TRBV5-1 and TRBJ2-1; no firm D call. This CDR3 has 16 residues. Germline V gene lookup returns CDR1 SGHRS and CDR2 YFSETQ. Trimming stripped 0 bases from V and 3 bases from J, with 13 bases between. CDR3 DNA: TGCGCCAGCAGCTTGGTGGTGGGCAGATTCTACAATGAGCAGTTCTTC. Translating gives CASSLVVGRFYNEQFF.

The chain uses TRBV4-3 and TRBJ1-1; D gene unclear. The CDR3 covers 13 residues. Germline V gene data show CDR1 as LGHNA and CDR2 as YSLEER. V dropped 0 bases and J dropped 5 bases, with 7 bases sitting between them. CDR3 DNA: TGCGCCAGCAGCCAAGAGGCGGAAACTGAAGCTTTCTTT. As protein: CASSQEAETEAFF.

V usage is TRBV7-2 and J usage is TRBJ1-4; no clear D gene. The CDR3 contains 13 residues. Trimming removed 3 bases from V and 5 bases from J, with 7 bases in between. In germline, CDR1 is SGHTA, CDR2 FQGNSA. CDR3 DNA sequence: TGTGCCAGCAGCTTTAGGGAGAATGAAAAACTGTTTTTT. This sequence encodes CASSFRENEKLFF. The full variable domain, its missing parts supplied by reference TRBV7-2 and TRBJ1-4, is GAGVSQSPSNKVTEKGKDVELRCDPISGHTALYWYRQSLGQGLEFLIYFQGNSAPDKSGLPSDRFSAERTGGSVSTLTIQRTQQEDSAVYLCASSFRENEKLFFGSGTQLSVL.

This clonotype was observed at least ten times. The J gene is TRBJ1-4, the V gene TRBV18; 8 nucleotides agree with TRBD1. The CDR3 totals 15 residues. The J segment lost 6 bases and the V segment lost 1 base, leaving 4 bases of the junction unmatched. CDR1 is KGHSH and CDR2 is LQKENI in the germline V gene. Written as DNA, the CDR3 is TGTGCCAGCTCACCACGGTTGGGACAGGATGAAAAACTGTTTTTT. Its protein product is CASSPRLGQDEKLFF.

The CDR3 protein is CASRSSRGGSPPYNEQFF. The CDR3 nucleotides are TGTGCCAGCAGATCCTCGCGCGGGGGGTCCCCCCCCTACAATGAGCAGTTCTTC. The chain combines TRBV5-6 with TRBJ2-1, with 8 positions matching TRBD2. V gave up 5 bases and J gave up 2 bases; unmatched junction bases: 15. The CDR3 extends over 18 amino acids. The germline gives CDR1 SGHDT, CDR2 YYEEEE.

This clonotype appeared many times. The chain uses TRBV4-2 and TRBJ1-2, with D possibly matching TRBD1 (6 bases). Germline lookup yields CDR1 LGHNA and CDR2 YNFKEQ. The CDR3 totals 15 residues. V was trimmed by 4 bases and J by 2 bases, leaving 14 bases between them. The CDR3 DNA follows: TGTGCCAGCAGCCTTAGCACAGGGTCCAACTATGGCTACACCTTC. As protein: CASSLSTGSNYGYTF.

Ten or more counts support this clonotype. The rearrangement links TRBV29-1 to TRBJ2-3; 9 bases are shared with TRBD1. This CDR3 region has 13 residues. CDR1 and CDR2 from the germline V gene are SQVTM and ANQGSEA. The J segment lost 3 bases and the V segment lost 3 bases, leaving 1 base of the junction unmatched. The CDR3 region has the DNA TGCAGCGTTGAGACAGGGGGGACAGATACGCAGTATTTT. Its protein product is CSVETGGTDTQYF.

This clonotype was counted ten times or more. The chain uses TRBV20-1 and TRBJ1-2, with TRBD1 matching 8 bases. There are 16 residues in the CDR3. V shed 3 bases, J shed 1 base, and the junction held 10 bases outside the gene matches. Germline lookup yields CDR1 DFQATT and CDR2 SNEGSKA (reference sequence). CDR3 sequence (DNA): TGCAGTGCTAGTGGCAGGGGGCGGTCTATTAACTATGGCTACACCTTC. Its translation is CSASGRGRSINYGYTF.

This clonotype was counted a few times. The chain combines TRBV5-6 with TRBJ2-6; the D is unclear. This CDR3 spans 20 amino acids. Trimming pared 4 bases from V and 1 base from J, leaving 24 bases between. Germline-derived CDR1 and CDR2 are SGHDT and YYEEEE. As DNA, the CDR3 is TGTGCCAGCAGCCCCGAGCTGGGCTCCCCCGTGGGGTCTGGGGCCAACGTCCTGACTTTC. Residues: CASSPELGSPVGSGANVLTF. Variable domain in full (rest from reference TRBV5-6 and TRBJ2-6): DAGVTQSPTHLIKTRGQQVTLRCSPKSGHDTVSWYQQALGQGPQFIFQYYEEEERQRGNFPDRFSGHQFPNYSSELNVNALLLGDSALYLCASSPELGSPVGSGANVLTFGAGSRLTVL.

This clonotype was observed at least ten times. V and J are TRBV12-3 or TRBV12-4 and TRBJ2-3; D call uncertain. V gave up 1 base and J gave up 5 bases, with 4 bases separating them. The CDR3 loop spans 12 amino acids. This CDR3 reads CASSLVGDTQYF. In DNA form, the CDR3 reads TGTGCCAGCAGTTTAGTTGGAGATACGCAGTATTTT.

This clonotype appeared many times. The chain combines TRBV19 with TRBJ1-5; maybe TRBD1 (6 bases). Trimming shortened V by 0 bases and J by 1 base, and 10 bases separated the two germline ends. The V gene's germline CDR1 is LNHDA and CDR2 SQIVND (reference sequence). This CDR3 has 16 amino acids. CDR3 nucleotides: TGTGCCAGTAGTATAGACAGTACAGGGAGCAATCAGCCCCAGCATTTT. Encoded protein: CASSIDSTGSNQPQHF.

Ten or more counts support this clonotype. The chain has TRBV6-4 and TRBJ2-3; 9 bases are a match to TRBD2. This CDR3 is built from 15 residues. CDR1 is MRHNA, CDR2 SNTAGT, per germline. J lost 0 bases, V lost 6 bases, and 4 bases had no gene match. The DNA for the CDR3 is TGTGCCAGCAGCCGTAGCGGGGGAAGCACAGATACGCAGTATTTT. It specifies CASSRSGGSTDTQYF.

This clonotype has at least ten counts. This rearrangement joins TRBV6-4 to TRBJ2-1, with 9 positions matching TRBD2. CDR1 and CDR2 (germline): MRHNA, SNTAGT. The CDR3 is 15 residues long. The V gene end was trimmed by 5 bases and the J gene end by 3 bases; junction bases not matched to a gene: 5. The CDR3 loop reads CASSKAGGSYNEQFF. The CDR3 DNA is TGTGCCAGCAGTAAAGCGGGGGGCAGCTACAATGAGCAGTTCTTC.

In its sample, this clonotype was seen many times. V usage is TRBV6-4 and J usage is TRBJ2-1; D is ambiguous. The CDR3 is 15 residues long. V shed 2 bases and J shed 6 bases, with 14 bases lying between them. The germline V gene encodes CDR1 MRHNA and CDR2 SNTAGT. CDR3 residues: CASSDGHATSNEQFF. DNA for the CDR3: TGTGCCAGCAGTGACGGGCACGCCACGAGCAATGAGCAGTTCTTC.

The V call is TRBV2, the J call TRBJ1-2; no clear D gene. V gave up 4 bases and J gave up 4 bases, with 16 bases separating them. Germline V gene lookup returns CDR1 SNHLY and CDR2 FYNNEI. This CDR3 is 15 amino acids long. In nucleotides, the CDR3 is TGTGCCAGCAGTGTAGGGTCCCCGACCCTCTATGGCTACACCTTC. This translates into CASSVGSPTLYGYTF.

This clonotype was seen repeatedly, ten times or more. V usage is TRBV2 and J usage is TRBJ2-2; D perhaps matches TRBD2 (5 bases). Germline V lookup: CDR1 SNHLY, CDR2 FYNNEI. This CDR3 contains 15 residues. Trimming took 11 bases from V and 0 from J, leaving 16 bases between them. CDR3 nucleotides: TGTGCCCGCACAAGGTCGGGGTCGAACACCGGGGAGCTGTTTTTT. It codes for CARTRSGSNTGELFF. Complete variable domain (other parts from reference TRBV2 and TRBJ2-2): EPEVTQTPSHQVTQMGQEVILRCVPISNHLYFYWYRQILGQKVEFLVSFYNNEISEKSEIFDDQFSVERPDGSNFTLKIRSTKLEDSAMYFCARTRSGSNTGELFFGEGSRLTVL.